Here is one T cell receptor beta chain with its context. This receptor's antigen is unknown. It has no much larger one-base neighbor in the sample; base qualities were not kept. The CDR3 measures 14 amino acids from cysteine to phenylalanine. Only the CDR3 region is kept as DNA, spanning 42 bases read in frame from base 1. The germline V gene gives CDR1 as MNHEY and CDR2 as SVGAGI. The junction shows trimming of 0 bases on V and 0 bases on J, plus 4 bases between the germline ends. These data are taken from a study of T cell changes during pregnancy in multiple sclerosis (dated by TCRdb to 2018 to 2020). At the level of the whole study: The study examined how the T cell repertoire changed over the course of pregnancy in women with multiple sclerosis.

The receptor library was made with the immunoSEQ multiplex PCR assay. TCRdb provides this immuneACCESS table in a form limited to in-frame rearrangements. Some clones are lacking; in checked studies, under half of them reflect an unresolved V gene, and why the rest are absent is not known. This sample gives around 110,000 clones in total; 80% to 95% of them show up just once. The top ten constitute less than 2% of the sample. Here the sequenced sample was peripheral blood, taken in the third trimester of pregnancy. This chain joins TRBV6-5 to TRBJ2-3; a confident D gene designation cannot be given. The TCR sequence derives from a female donor with multiple sclerosis, enrolled in a pregnancy study. The DNA sequence is TGTGCCAGCAGTTACTCCCTGAGCACAGATACGCAGTATTTT. Its protein product is CASSYSLSTDTQYF.